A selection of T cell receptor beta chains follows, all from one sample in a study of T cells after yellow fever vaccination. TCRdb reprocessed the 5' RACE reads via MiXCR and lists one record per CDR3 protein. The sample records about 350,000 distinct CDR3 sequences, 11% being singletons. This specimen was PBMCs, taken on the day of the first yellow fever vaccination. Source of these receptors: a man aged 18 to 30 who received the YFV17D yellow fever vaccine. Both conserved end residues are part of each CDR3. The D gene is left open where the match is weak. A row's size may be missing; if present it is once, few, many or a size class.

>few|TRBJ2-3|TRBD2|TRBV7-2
CASSLGGTSGAVGTQYF
TGTGCCAGCAGCTTAGGCGGGACTAGCGGGGCGGTGGGTACGCAGTATTTT
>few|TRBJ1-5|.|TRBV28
CAYSVNNQPQHF
TGTGCCTACTCGGTGAACAATCAGCCCCAGCATTTT
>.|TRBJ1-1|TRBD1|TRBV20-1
CSAKQGAYTEAFF
TGCAGTGCCAAACAGGGGGCTTACACTGAAGCTTTCTTT
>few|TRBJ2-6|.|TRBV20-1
CSASPPGANVLTF
TGCAGTGCTAGCCCCCCTGGGGCCAACGTCCTGACTTTC
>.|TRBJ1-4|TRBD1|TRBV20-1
CSARGEAGEKLFF
TGCAGTGCCAGGGGGGAGGCGGGGGAAAAACTGTTTTTT
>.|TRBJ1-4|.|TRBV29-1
CSAGLILGSNEKLFF
TGCAGCGCCGGACTAATTTTAGGAAGCAATGAAAAACTGTTTTTT
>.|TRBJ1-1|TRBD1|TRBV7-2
CASSPRGPTGTEAFF
TGTGCCAGCAGCCCGAGGGGGCCCACCGGCACTGAAGCTTTCTTT
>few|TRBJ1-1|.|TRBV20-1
CSASSGATEAFF
TGCAGTGCTAGTTCGGGGGCCACTGAAGCTTTCTTT
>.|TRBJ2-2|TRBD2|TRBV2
CASSEAGGATGELFF
TGTGCCAGCAGCGAGGCGGGGGGCGCAACCGGGGAGCTGTTTTTT
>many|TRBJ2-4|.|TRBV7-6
CASSRFTSDIQYF
TGTGCCAGCAGTCGCTTTACTAGTGACATTCAGTACTTC